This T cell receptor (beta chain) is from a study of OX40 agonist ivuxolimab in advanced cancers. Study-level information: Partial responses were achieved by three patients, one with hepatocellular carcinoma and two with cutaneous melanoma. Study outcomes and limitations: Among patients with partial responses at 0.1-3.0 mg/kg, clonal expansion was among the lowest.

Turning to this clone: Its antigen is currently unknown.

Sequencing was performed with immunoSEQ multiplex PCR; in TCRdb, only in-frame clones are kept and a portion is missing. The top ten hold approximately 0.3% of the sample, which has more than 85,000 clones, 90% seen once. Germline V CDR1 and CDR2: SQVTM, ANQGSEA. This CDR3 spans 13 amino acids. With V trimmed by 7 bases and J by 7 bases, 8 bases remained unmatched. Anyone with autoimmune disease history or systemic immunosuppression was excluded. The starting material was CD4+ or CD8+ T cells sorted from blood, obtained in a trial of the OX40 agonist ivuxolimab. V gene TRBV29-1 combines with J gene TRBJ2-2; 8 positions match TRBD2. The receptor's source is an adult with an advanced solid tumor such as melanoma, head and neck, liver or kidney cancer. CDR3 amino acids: CSAGGRSDGELFF. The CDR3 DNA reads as TGCAGCGCTGGCGGGAGGTCGGACGGGGAGCTGTTTTTT.